This TCR beta chain came from a study of neurological immune-mediated disorders. After removal of 4 bases from V and 5 bases from J, the junction contained 10 bases not matched to a gene. The CDR3 extends over 15 amino acids. The germline gives CDR1 MNHNY, CDR2 SVGAGI (reference sequence). TCRdb ran MiXCR on the 5' RACE reads and lists one entry per CDR3 protein. The profile shows tens of thousands of distinct CDR3 sequences, 9% to 12% of them singletons. In its sample, this clonotype was seen many times. The genes are TRBV6-6 and TRBJ2-5, with 7 bases that match TRBD1. This sequence was found in a man between 40 and 49 years old in good health. The sample was PBMCs. Here the CDR3 DNA reads TGTGCCAGCAGTTCGACGGTACAGGGGTTCGAGACCCAGTACTTC. This sequence encodes CASSSTVQGFETQYF.